This T cell receptor beta chain was captured by sequencing in a study of beta chain features in type 1 diabetes. Findings and limits, study-wide: PCR might preferentially amplify shorter templates, equally in patients and controls. Shorter TCRB CDR3s, moderately but significantly so, were found in Type 1 diabetes patients in all four CD4+ subsets.

This clone has more than one count but fewer than ten. The antigen is undetermined. Compared with germline, one end of the junction differs, possibly owing to a read error. TCRB transcripts that were expressed got sequenced, as all of the isolated RNA had been reverse transcribed. Data came from immunoSEQ multiplex PCR; TCRdb stores just in-frame clones and leaves some out. The sample gives about 700,000 clones, around an eighth of which show up once; approximately 0.022% is in the top ten. This CDR3 contains 11 residues. In germline, CDR1 is SGHNT, CDR2 YYREEE (reference sequence). This chain uses TRBV5-4 with TRBJ2-1; D is perhaps TRBD1 or TRBD2 (5 bases each). Sequenced material: naive CD4+ T cells from blood. This TCR was recovered from a man younger than 35 with type 1 diabetes. CDR3 DNA sequence: TGTGCCAGCAGCTTTCAAGAGGGGCCAATCTTC. This encodes CASSFQEGPIF.